This T cell receptor beta chain appears in the sequencing data of a study of blood T cell repertoires in COVID-19. The CDR3 loop spans 13 amino acids. V was pared by 5 bases and J by 4 bases, with 10 bases between. Germline CDR1 reads SGHDT; CDR2 reads YYEEEE. Assay: immunoSEQ multiplex PCR; the TCRdb copy retains only in-frame clones and omits some. The sample includes about 100,000 clones, approximately 80% of them seen just once. This receptor was taken from a human donor in a cohort sampled during active COVID-19. Material for sequencing was peripheral blood. The chain carries TRBV5-6 and TRBJ1-3; TRBD1 is a possible D gene (5 bases). CDR3 DNA sequence: TGTGCCAGCAGTTGGGGCTCGGGAAACACCATATATTTT. This gives the protein CASSWGSGNTIYF.